The present TCR beta chain was sequenced within a study of blood T cell repertoires in COVID-19. Looking at the study overall: The United States, Italy and Spain were the sources of the acute and convalescent COVID-19 samples. PBMCs, B-cell-depleted T cells, or T cells provided the cDNA or gDNA that made up the material.

In the source study's methods: Estimates of nucleated cell counts were drawn from the amplification of reference gene primers. The protocol was immunoSEQ multiplex PCR, while the TCRdb copy is restricted to in-frame clones and leaves out a portion. Clone size and the V and J calls come from that table; the DNA yielded D and trimming. The sample has about 160,000 clones; 85% are singletons. The CDR3 consists of 15 residues. Germline V gene sequence: CDR1 LGHDT, CDR2 YNNKEL (reference sequence). Trimming stripped 4 bases from V and 3 bases from J, with 16 bases between. The receptor's source is a man aged 35 to 55 with acute or convalescent COVID-19. Material: peripheral blood. V is TRBV3-1 (or the pseudogene TRBV3-2) and J is TRBJ2-7; perhaps TRBD2 as D (7 bases). The CDR3 DNA sequence: TGTGCCAGCAGCCCCACGGGGGGCTCCCTCTACGAGCAGTACTTC. The encoded protein is CASSPTGGSLYEQYF.